Here is one T cell receptor (beta chain) with its context. The CDR3 runs to 15 residues. Germline V gene lookup returns CDR1 GTSNPN and CDR2 SVGIG (reference sequence). Trimming stripped 0 bases from V and 1 base from J, with 10 bases between. The record originates from a study of blood T cell repertoires in COVID-19. Study-level information: Samples taken during acute and convalescent COVID-19 were collected in the United States, Italy and Spain. T cells, B-cell-depleted T cells, or PBMCs provided the cDNA or gDNA that served as material.

In the authors' workflow: Amplification of reference gene primers provided the estimated nucleated cell counts. Produced via immunoSEQ multiplex PCR; TCRdb's table is partial and in-frame only. Clone size and V and J calls were adopted from that table, with D and trimming inferred from the DNA. The table lists about 60,000 clones, about 86% of them singletons. The origin of this receptor is a human donor in a cohort sampled during active COVID-19. The sample consisted of peripheral blood. The chain carries TRBV30 and TRBJ2-1; no definite D call. The CDR3 region has the DNA TGTGCCTGGAGTGTACTACGTGGGTCCTACAATGAGCAGTTCTTC. This gives the protein CAWSVLRGSYNEQFF.